Listed here are 19 T cell receptor beta chains from one sample, sequenced in a study of blood T cell repertoires in COVID-19. Produced via immunoSEQ multiplex PCR; TCRdb's table is partial and in-frame only. The sample lists about 250,000 clones; approximately 89% were seen once. Sequencing was performed on peripheral blood. These receptors were collected from a woman aged 55-69 years who had recovered from COVID-19.

The genes are TRBV21-1 and TRBJ2-5; the table's D gene call, TRBD2, was not cross checked with the DNA. TRBV21-1 is designated a pseudogene. The length of the CDR3 is 16 residues. The CDR3 sequence: CASGWTSVPGAETQYF. CDR3 nucleotides: TGTGCCAGCGGATGGACTAGCGTTCCGGGCGCGGAGACCCAGTACTTC.

The CDR3 DNA is TGTGCCAGCAGCGTCGACAGGGGAGGGGAGACCCAGTACTTC. Translation: CASSVDRGGETQYF. The chain uses TRBV7-9 and TRBJ2-5; D may be TRBD1 (8 bases). The CDR3 spans 14 residues. V shed 5 bases and J shed 5 bases, with 15 bases lying between them. Germline V CDR1 and CDR2: SEHNR, FQNEAQ (reference sequence).

This chain joins TRBV12-5 and TRBJ1-2, with D possibly being TRBD1 (6 bases). From germline, CDR1 is LGHNT and CDR2 FRNRAP. The CDR3 is made up of 15 amino acids. Trimming cost V 6 bases and J 4 bases, with 18 bases left between them. The CDR3 nucleotides are TGTGCTAGTGGGTCTACTAGACAGGACGCCTATGGCTACACCTTC. Protein sequence: CASGSTRQDAYGYTF.

The chain combines TRBV3-1 (or the pseudogene TRBV3-2) with TRBJ2-7; 7 bases are shared with TRBD1. V dropped 5 bases and J dropped 2; count of bases not matched to a gene: 9. Per the germline V gene, CDR1 is LGHDT and CDR2 is YNNKEL (reference sequence). The CDR3 consists of 15 residues. The CDR3 DNA follows: TGTGCCAGCAGCTCTCGGACAGGTCTTACCTACGAGCAGTACTTC. Amino acid sequence: CASSSRTGLTYEQYF.

The chain couples TRBV7-9 to TRBJ2-7, with D unclear. Deletions cut 4 bases from V and 3 bases from J, with 10 bases between. The CDR3 loop spans 13 amino acids. Germline V gene sequence: CDR1 SEHNR, CDR2 FQNEAQ (reference sequence). Here the CDR3 DNA reads TGTGCCAGCAGCTCCAGAAATGACTACGAGCAGTACTTC. Its protein is CASSSRNDYEQYF.

This clone was detected a few times. V usage is TRBV5-8 and J usage is TRBJ1-1, with D possibly TRBD1 on 5 matching bases. Germline V gene sequence: CDR1 SGHTS, CDR2 YDEGEE. The germline V and J ends were trimmed by 5 bases and 1 base, with 18 bases remaining between them. CDR3 size: 16 residues. This CDR3 is CASSRIPGGTNTEAFF. The CDR3, as DNA: TGTGCCAGCAGTCGAATTCCGGGAGGGACGAACACTGAAGCTTTCTTT. Supplemented by reference TRBV5-8 and TRBJ1-1, the full variable domain reads EAGVTQSPTHLIKTRGQQATLRCSPISGHTSVYWYQQALGLGLQFLLWYDEGEERNRGNFPPRFSGRQFPNYSSELNVNALELEDSALYLCASSRIPGGTNTEAFFGQGTRLTVV.

The CDR3 DNA sequence: TGTGCCAGCAGACAAACAGGGGGTCATATTCAGCCCCAGCATTTT. This translates into CASRQTGGHIQPQHF. The V and J genes are TRBV7-2 and TRBJ1-5, with 8 bases lining up with TRBD1. The ends lost 6 bases at V and 6 bases at J; junction bases unmatched: 10. Germline assignment: CDR1 SGHTA and CDR2 FQGNSA. This CDR3 spans 15 amino acids.

The chain has TRBV5-1 and TRBJ1-1; 7 bases agree with TRBD1. The CDR3 length is 15 residues. Germline CDR1 reads SGHRS; CDR2 reads YFSETQ. V lost 5 bases to trimming and J lost 3 bases; unmatched junction nucleotides: 10. This CDR3 reads CASRRSYGQDTEAFF. The CDR3 DNA is TGCGCCAGCAGAAGGAGCTACGGACAGGACACTGAAGCTTTCTTT.

Of note for this clone: At one of its ends the junction is not consistent with the germline gene, which may arise from a read error. The V and J genes are TRBV5-1 and TRBJ1-1; 7 positions agree with TRBD1. CDR3 length: 13 amino acids. CDR1 is SGHRS and CDR2 is YFSETQ in the germline V gene. CDR3 amino acids: CASSGGQSTEAFF. In DNA form, the CDR3 reads TGCGCCAGCAGCGGGGGACAGTCCACTGAAGCTTTTTTT.

This sequence joins TRBV28 and TRBJ1-2; D is uncertain. Germline CDR1 MDHEN, CDR2 SYDVKM. This CDR3 contains 15 residues. V was clipped by 1 base and J by 2 bases, with 11 bases between them. The CDR3 nucleotides are TGTGCCAGCAGTTTATCCGGCTCGGGAAACTATGGCTACACCTTC. Its protein product is CASSLSGSGNYGYTF.

This clone occurred a few times. The genes are TRBV3-1 (or the pseudogene TRBV3-2) and TRBJ1-2; TRBD1 matches at 7 bases. Germline CDR1 and CDR2: LGHDT and YNNKEL (reference sequence). The ends lost 2 bases at V and 7 bases at J; junction bases unmatched: 1. CDR3 length: 12 amino acids. The CDR3 loop reads CASSQRDSGYTF. The CDR3 DNA reads as TGTGCCAGCAGCCAAAGGGACAGTGGCTACACCTTC.

V usage is TRBV5-4 and J usage is TRBJ2-1; 7 bases are shared with TRBD2. CDR1 and CDR2 (germline): SGHNT, YYREEE (reference sequence). V lost 0 bases to trimming and J lost 2 bases; unmatched junction nucleotides: 2. This CDR3 is built from 15 residues. The CDR3 loop is CASSLGGGTYNEQFF. CDR3 sequence (DNA): TGTGCCAGCAGCTTGGGCGGGGGAACCTACAATGAGCAGTTCTTC.

The V gene is TRBV4-1, the J gene TRBJ2-3, with 7 bases that match TRBD2. V gave up 4 bases and J gave up 0 bases; unmatched junction bases: 7. The CDR3 covers 16 residues. Germline loops: CDR1 MGHRA, CDR2 YSYEKL. The CDR3 spells CASSPGASGSTDTQYF. The CDR3 DNA sequence: TGCGCCAGCAGCCCCGGGGCTAGCGGAAGCACAGATACGCAGTATTTT.

The chain couples TRBV7-9 to TRBJ1-1; the match to TRBD1 covers 7 bases. Trimming removed 5 bases from V and 1 base from J; junction bases left unmatched: 4. The length of the CDR3 is 14 residues. In germline, CDR1 is SEHNR, CDR2 FQNEAQ (reference sequence). CDR3 DNA sequence: TGTGCCAGCAGCACCCGACAGGGGAACACTGAAGCTTTCTTT. Encoded protein: CASSTRQGNTEAFF. The variable domain in full, completed from reference TRBV7-9 and TRBJ1-1, reads DTGVSQNPRHKITKRGQNVTFRCDPISEHNRLYWYRQTLGQGPEFLTYFQNEAQLEKSRLLSDRFSAERPKGSFSTLEIQRTEQGDSAMYLCASSTRQGNTEAFFGQGTRLTVV.

The rearrangement links TRBV18 to TRBJ2-1; D call uncertain. The CDR3 runs 16 residues. Germline-derived CDR1 and CDR2 are KGHSH and LQKENI. Trimming stripped 1 base from V and 6 bases from J, with 16 bases between. CDR3 DNA sequence: TGTGCCAGCTCACCACGTACTGGGCTCGACGGCAATGAGCAGTTCTTC. This gives the protein CASSPRTGLDGNEQFF.

The chain recombines TRBV27 with TRBJ1-4; D gene unclear. Between the trimmed V and J ends, which lost 6 bases and 0 bases, there was a span of 8 bases. Looked up from germline, CDR1 is MNHEY and CDR2 is SMNVEV (reference sequence). The CDR3 has 14 residues. CDR3 loop: CASSSVSTNEKLFF. CDR3 bases: TGTGCCAGCAGCTCAGTTTCAACTAATGAAAAACTGTTTTTT.

The V call is TRBV18, the J call TRBJ2-7, with unresolved D. V gave up 8 bases and J gave up 0 bases, with 11 bases separating them. The CDR3 covers 13 residues. Germline V lookup: CDR1 KGHSH, CDR2 LQKENI. DNA for the CDR3: TGTGCCAGCGCGTCCGTGAACTCCTACGAGCAGTACTTC. Protein: CASASVNSYEQYF.

This rearrangement joins TRBV19 to TRBJ2-5; D call uncertain. The germline gives CDR1 LNHDA, CDR2 SQIVND (reference sequence). V dropped 3 bases and J dropped 5 bases, with 13 bases sitting between them. The CDR3 contains 14 residues. The CDR3 DNA reads as TGTGCCAGTAGTATTACGGTCTCGGTTGAGACCCAGTACTTC. Encoded protein: CASSITVSVETQYF.

This clone was seen more than once but under ten times. The chain has TRBV28 and TRBJ2-2, with D possibly being TRBD2 (5 bases). The V end was cut by 3 bases, the J end by 7 bases, with 12 bases between. Germline CDR1 and CDR2: MDHEN and SYDVKM. The CDR3 consists of 14 residues. The CDR3 coding sequence is TGTGCCAGCAGTTTCGCCCGGGGAATCGGGGAGCTGTTTTTT. This encodes CASSFARGIGELFF.